This T cell receptor beta chain was sequenced in a study of cytomegalovirus exposure and HLA in healthy donors. The PCR employed 60 Vbeta primers together with 13 Jbeta primers. Generated by immunoSEQ multiplex PCR, the TCRdb table keeps only in-frame clones and is missing some. The table for this sample gives just over 50,000 clones. A remark on this clone: The antigen remains undetermined.

CDR1 and CDR2 (germline): SGHNT, YYREEE (reference sequence). The length of the CDR3 is 13 residues. The V end lost 4 bases, the J end lost 4 bases, and 12 bases lay between the germline ends. General study points: There were reportedly fewer N-insertions in an Asian-associated ancestry cluster than the approximately 600-donor mean, in a later analysis.

Input material: PBMCs. The chain uses TRBV5-4 and TRBJ2-7, with D hard to call. The sequence derives from a woman aged 55-70 years in good health and CMV-seropositive. The CDR3 DNA reads TGTGCCAGCAGCCCGGTCAACTCTTACGAGCAGTACTTC. Amino acids: CASSPVNSYEQYF.